Sequencing of this T cell receptor beta chain was carried out in a study of blood T cell repertoires in COVID-19. In its sample, this clone was seen once. Clones were sequenced by immunoSEQ multiplex PCR, and TCRdb holds only the in-frame ones, with some missing. The sample holds about 140,000 clones, 80% to 90% seen once. The CDR3 covers 13 residues. The germline V gene encodes CDR1 KGHDR and CDR2 SFDVKD. Trimming cost V 0 bases and J 6 bases, with 4 bases left between them. The chain joins TRBV24-1 to TRBJ2-2; D is uncertain. This TCR derives from a woman aged 45 to 65 with acute COVID-19. Sequenced: PBMCs or T cells enriched from blood (not recorded which). In DNA, the CDR3 is TGTGCCACCAGTGATTTGCCGGCCGGGGAGCTGTTTTTT. This translates into CATSDLPAGELFF.